This TCR beta chain was identified during a study of T cells in Graves' hyperthyroidism and ophthalmopathy. With 3 bases clipped from V and 5 bases from J, the junction kept 4 bases outside the gene matches. Germline V CDR1 and CDR2: SGHTA, FQGNSA. The CDR3 sequence is 15 residues long. Hyperthyroidism was newly diagnosed in patients aged 18 to 65 (duration under 2 months). Notes on the study in general: Before onset, by a median of approximately 6.2 months, the model predicted ophthalmopathy. Blood also showed most of the thyroid clonotypes that were expanded above 0.001.

This clonotype showed up many times. Its target is not known. It was RNA transcripts that yielded the amplified TCR beta CDR3 regions. The HTBI set primed first-round TCR CDR3 RT-PCR. TCRdb reprocessed the multiplex PCR reads via MiXCR and lists one record per CDR3 protein. The sample includes about 480,000 distinct CDR3 sequences, about 15% of them seen just once. Input material: blood. V is TRBV7-2 and J is TRBJ2-5, with TRBD2 identical over 12 bases. The TCR was taken from a woman under 30 with Graves' hyperthyroidism. The CDR3: CASSFGLAGMETQYF. The DNA for the CDR3 is TGTGCCAGCAGCTTCGGACTAGCGGGAATGGAGACCCAGTACTTC.